The entry that follows covers one T cell receptor (beta chain) sequence. Its antigen is unidentified. Germline V gives CDR1 MNHEY, CDR2 SVGAGI. CDR3 size: 15 residues. J lost 1 base, V lost 6 bases, and 6 bases had no gene match. Clones were sequenced by immunoSEQ multiplex PCR, and TCRdb holds only the in-frame ones, with some missing. The sample holds 20,000 to 25,000 clones; 85% to 90% are singletons and the top ten take under 2%. Sampled 1 year posttransplant, controls received myeloablative marrow transplants, methotrexate and a calcineurin inhibitor. The data belong to a study of T cells after posttransplantation cyclophosphamide. General study points: Donor-recipient repertoire similarity was low at 1-2 months, rising over year one. Skin or GI-infiltrating T cells shared few TRB sequences with blood.

The chain combines TRBV6-5 with TRBJ1-2, with TRBD1 identical over 9 bases. The source was PBMCs, collected around 370 days after allogeneic stem cell transplant with calcineurin inhibitor and methotrexate. This receptor was identified in a female patient between 30 and 39 years old who received an allogeneic stem cell transplant from an unrelated donor, was CMV-positive, and had acute and chronic GVHD. The graft donor may account for some of the T cells. CDR3 bases: TGTGCCAGCAGCCGACGGGACAGGGATAACTATGGCTACACCTTC. It is translated as CASSRRDRDNYGYTF.